A single sample gave rise to the 17 T cell receptor beta chains below, sequenced in a study of T cells in narcolepsy. Measured with immunoSEQ multiplex PCR; TCRdb has only the in-frame clones, and not every one. The sample contains tens of thousands of clones, 75% to 85% of which appear only once. Sequencing was done on a sample of CD45RA- memory CD4+ T cells from PBMCs. The receptor set was obtained from a human donor with narcolepsy.

The chain uses TRBV6-1 and TRBJ1-2, with 7 bases that match TRBD1. Germline assignment: CDR1 MNHNS and CDR2 SASEGT. V shed 7 bases and J 8 bases; nucleotides not matched to a gene: 16. The CDR3 covers 15 residues. CDR3 residues: CASTYNEGAPRGYTF. CDR3 bases: TGTGCCAGCACCTACAACGAGGGGGCCCCTAGGGGCTACACCTTC.

The chain recombines TRBV19 with TRBJ2-7; 7 nucleotides agree with TRBD1. This CDR3 comprises 14 residues. The trim removed 6 bases at V and 3 bases at J, leaving 8 bases unmatched. Germline V gives CDR1 LNHDA, CDR2 SQIVND (reference sequence). CDR3 DNA sequence: TGTGCCAGTAGCCCCCGGGACAGACTCTACGAGCAGTACTTC. Protein sequence: CASSPRDRLYEQYF.

The sample holds a few counts of this clone. The gene calls are TRBV7-8 and TRBJ1-3; D unclear. The V gene's germline CDR1 is SGHVS and CDR2 FQNEAQ. The V gene lost 3 bases and the J gene lost 0 bases, with 6 bases spanning the gap. The CDR3 sequence is 14 residues long. CDR3 nucleotides: TGTGCCAGCAGCTTTAGCCCCTCTGGAAACACCATATATTTT. Protein: CASSFSPSGNTIYF.

This sequence joins TRBV27 and TRBJ1-6; D not certain. Germline values: CDR1 MNHEY, CDR2 SMNVEV (reference sequence). Trimming pared 3 bases from V and 6 bases from J, leaving 12 bases between. The CDR3 runs 15 residues. CDR3 region: CASSFVSSGNSPLHF. The CDR3 nucleotides read TGTGCCAGCAGTTTTGTGTCATCCGGTAATTCACCCCTCCACTTT.

The chain recombines TRBV30 with TRBJ1-5, with D possibly matching TRBD1 (6 bases). The germline V and J ends were trimmed by 3 bases and 1 base, with 10 bases remaining between them. CDR3 length: 14 residues. The germline V gene encodes CDR1 GTSNPN and CDR2 SVGIG (reference sequence). The CDR3 nucleotides read TGTGCCTGGAGAGGGGGGGCGAGCAATCAGCCCCAGCATTTT. Its protein is CAWRGGASNQPQHF.

The V gene is TRBV30, the J gene TRBJ1-6, with D possibly matching TRBD1 (6 bases). Germline loops: CDR1 GTSNPN, CDR2 SVGIG (reference sequence). With 1 base removed from V and 8 bases from J, the gap between germline ends came to 15 bases. The CDR3 covers 15 residues. This chain's CDR3 is CAWSGGQGVYSPLHF. CDR3 DNA sequence: TGTGCCTGGAGTGGGGGGCAGGGAGTTTATTCACCCCTCCACTTT. Combining the CDR3 with reference TRBV30 and TRBJ1-6 gives the whole variable domain SQTIHQWPATLVQPVGSPLSLECTVEGTSNPNLYWYRQAAGRGLQLLFYSVGIGQISSEVPQNLSASRPQDRQFILSSKKLLLSDSGFYLCAWSGGQGVYSPLHFGNGTRLTVT.

Only a few counts were recorded for this clone. The chain links TRBV10-3 to TRBJ1-5; D remains ambiguous. Germline V gene sequence: CDR1 ENHRY, CDR2 SYGVKD. Trimming removed 2 bases from V and 3 bases from J, with 5 bases in between. The CDR3 has 13 residues. CDR3 loop: CAISERANQPQHF. CDR3 DNA sequence: TGTGCCATCAGTGAGCGGGCCAATCAGCCCCAGCATTTT.

The chain joins TRBV7-2 to TRBJ1-1, with TRBD1 matching 8 bases. Per the germline V gene, CDR1 is SGHTA and CDR2 is FQGNSA. Trimming at V came to 1 base and at J to 1 base, leaving 8 bases not matched to a gene. The CDR3 has 17 residues. The DNA for the CDR3 is TGTGCCAGCAGCTTAGGAGACCCCGGGACAGGGAACACTGAAGCTTTCTTT. Residues: CASSLGDPGTGNTEAFF.

J is TRBJ2-3 and V is TRBV7-3; D is unresolved. The CDR3 has 15 amino acids. Trimming pared 4 bases from V and 2 bases from J, leaving 13 bases between. Germline loops: CDR1 SGHTA, CDR2 FQGTGA. The CDR3 DNA is TGTGCCAGCAGCTCTAGGGCGGAATACACAGATACGCAGTATTTT. This codes for CASSSRAEYTDTQYF.

The chain recombines TRBV7-9 with TRBJ1-2; D unclear. CDR3 length: 16 residues. Trimming stripped 1 base from V and 4 bases from J, with 16 bases between. CDR1 SEHNR and CDR2 FQNEAQ come from the germline V gene (reference sequence). CDR3 residues: CASSLEAAVRGYGYTF. The CDR3 nucleotides are TGTGCCAGCAGCTTAGAAGCGGCCGTACGCGGCTATGGCTACACCTTC.

This clone was detected a few times. The chain combines TRBV27 with TRBJ1-5, with D possibly being TRBD1 (5 bases). This CDR3 has 14 amino acids. Trimming cost V 4 bases and J 2 bases, with 9 bases left between them. The germline CDR1 and CDR2 sequences are MNHEY and SMNVEV (reference sequence). The CDR3 protein is CASSWRGGNQPQHF. As DNA, the CDR3 is TGTGCCAGCAGTTGGCGGGGGGGCAATCAGCCCCAGCATTTT.

The rearrangement uses TRBV7-9 and TRBJ2-7; D is undetermined. This CDR3 contains 13 residues. Trimming took off 1 base at V and 5 bases at J, with 9 bases between the two ends. Germline lookup yields CDR1 SEHNR and CDR2 FQNEAQ (reference sequence). CDR3 residues: CASSLGNTDEQYF. The CDR3 DNA reads as TGTGCCAGCAGCTTAGGGAATACCGACGAGCAGTACTTC.

This clone has just a few counts. The chain employs TRBV6-1 and TRBJ2-5, with D unresolved. Germline CDR1 and CDR2: MNHNS and SASEGT. This CDR3 has 13 amino acids. Trimming shortened V by 11 bases and J by 3 bases, and 16 bases separated the two germline ends. This CDR3 is CAGEDVLKETQYF. For the CDR3, the DNA is TGTGCCGGAGAGGATGTACTGAAAGAGACCCAGTACTTC.

V usage is TRBV6-5 and J usage is TRBJ2-7; 7 positions agree with TRBD1. Germline CDR1 MNHEY, CDR2 SVGAGI. Unmatched junction bases numbered 18, after V lost 6 bases and J lost 10 bases. The CDR3 is 15 residues long. The CDR3 region is CASRSTGTAKGVQYF. CDR3 DNA: TGTGCCAGCAGGTCAACCGGGACAGCTAAAGGGGTTCAGTACTTC.

The chain couples TRBV7-9 to TRBJ1-4; maybe TRBD1 (6 bases). Germline V gene sequence: CDR1 SEHNR, CDR2 FQNEAQ (reference sequence). This CDR3 comprises 14 residues. The V end lost 2 bases, the J end lost 4 bases, and 8 bases lay between the germline ends. CDR3 bases: TGTGCCAGCAGCTTACAGGGGAATAATGAAAAACTGTTTTTT. It is translated as CASSLQGNNEKLFF.

The rearrangement uses TRBV6-1 and TRBJ2-6; D call uncertain. Germline values: CDR1 MNHNS, CDR2 SASEGT. V lost 8 bases and J lost 0, with 11 bases in between. The CDR3 consists of 15 residues. This CDR3 is CASQMGFSGANVLTF. CDR3 in DNA: TGTGCCAGCCAAATGGGCTTCTCTGGGGCCAACGTCCTGACTTTC.

The J gene is TRBJ2-7, the V gene TRBV6-5, with D possibly matching TRBD2 (6 bases). Deletions cut 5 bases from V and 5 bases from J, with 19 bases between. The CDR3 has 15 amino acids. Germline V CDR1 and CDR2: MNHEY, SVGAGI. CDR3 amino acids: CASSQPSGGRNEQYF. In DNA form, the CDR3 reads TGTGCCAGCAGTCAACCCTCCGGGGGACGGAACGAGCAGTACTTC.